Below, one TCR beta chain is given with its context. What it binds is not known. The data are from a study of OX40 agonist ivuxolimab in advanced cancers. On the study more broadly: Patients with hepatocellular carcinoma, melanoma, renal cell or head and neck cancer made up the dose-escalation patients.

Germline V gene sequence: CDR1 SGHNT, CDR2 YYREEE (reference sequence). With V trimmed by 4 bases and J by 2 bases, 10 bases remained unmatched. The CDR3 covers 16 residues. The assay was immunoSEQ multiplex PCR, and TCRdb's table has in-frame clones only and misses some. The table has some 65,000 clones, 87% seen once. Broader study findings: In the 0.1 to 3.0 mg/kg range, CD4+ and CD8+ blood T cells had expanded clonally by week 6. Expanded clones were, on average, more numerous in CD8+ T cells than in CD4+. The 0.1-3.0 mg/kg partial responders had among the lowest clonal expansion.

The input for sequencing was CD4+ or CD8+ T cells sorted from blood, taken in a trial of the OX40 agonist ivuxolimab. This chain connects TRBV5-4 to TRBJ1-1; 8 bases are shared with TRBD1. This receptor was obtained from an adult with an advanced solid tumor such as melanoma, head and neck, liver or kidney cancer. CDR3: CASSAATGQVNTEAFF. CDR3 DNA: TGTGCCAGCAGCGCAGCGACGGGACAGGTAAACACTGAAGCTTTCTTT.